The text below deals with one T cell receptor beta chain. Its antigen is not known. The data originate from a study of blood T cell dynamics during melanoma immunotherapy. Overall study findings and caveats: The study could not tell melanoma-specific clones from general immune activation.

The CDR3 totals 14 residues. CDR1 is MNHNY, CDR2 SVGAGI, per germline (reference sequence). With 2 bases clipped from V and 4 bases from J, the junction kept 5 bases outside the gene matches. Regarding time point: week 3, after first cycle of checkpoint inhibitor. The method was immunoSEQ multiplex PCR; TCRdb's version includes in-frame clones alone and lacks a portion of them. The sample lists some 15,000 clones, about 94% seen once, with 0.21% in the top ten. The clonotype was recovered from a human donor with melanoma. The source was effector memory CD8+ T cells from blood, collected from a patient treated with checkpoint blockade. V is TRBV6-6 and J is TRBJ2-7, with 7 positions matching TRBD1. The CDR3 protein is CASSYGVTGYEQYF. The CDR3 DNA sequence: TGTGCCAGCAGTTACGGCGTGACAGGGTACGAGCAGTACTTC.